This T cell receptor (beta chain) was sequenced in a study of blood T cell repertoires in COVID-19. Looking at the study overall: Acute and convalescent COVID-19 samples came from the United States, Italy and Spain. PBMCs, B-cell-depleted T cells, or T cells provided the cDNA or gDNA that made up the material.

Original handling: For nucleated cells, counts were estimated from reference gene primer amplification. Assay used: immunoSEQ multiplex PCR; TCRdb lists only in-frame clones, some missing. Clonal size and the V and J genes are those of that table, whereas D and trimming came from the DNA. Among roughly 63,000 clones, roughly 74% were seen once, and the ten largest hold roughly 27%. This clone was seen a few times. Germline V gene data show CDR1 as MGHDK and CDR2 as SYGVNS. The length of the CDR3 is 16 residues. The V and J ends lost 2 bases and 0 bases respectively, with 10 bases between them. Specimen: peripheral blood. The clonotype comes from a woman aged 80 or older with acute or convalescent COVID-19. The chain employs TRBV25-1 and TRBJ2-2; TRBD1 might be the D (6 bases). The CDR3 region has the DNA TGTGCCAGCAGTGAAGATAGGACAGCGAACACCGGGGAGCTGTTTTTT. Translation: CASSEDRTANTGELFF.